Listed below are T cell receptor beta chains from one sample, sequenced in a study of T cells in Graves' hyperthyroidism and ophthalmopathy. Via MiXCR, TCRdb re-called the multiplex PCR reads, giving one row per CDR3 protein. This table holds hundreds of thousands of distinct CDR3 sequences, about 22% found once. The source material was blood. Receptor source: a woman aged 70-85 years with Graves' ophthalmopathy. Both conserved end residues are part of each CDR3. A D gene is named only where the DNA matches it firmly. Rows give clone size only sometimes, using once, few, many, or a class for an expanded clone.

V	J	D	size	CDR3	DNA
TRBV7-9	TRBJ1-1	.	many	CASSTFQNTEAFF	TGTGCCAGCAGCACTTTTCAGAACACTGAAGCTTTCTTT
TRBV15	TRBJ2-1	TRBD1	.	CATSRDRDTHNEQFF	TGTGCCACCAGCAGGGACAGGGACACCCACAATGAGCAGTTCTTC
TRBV27	TRBJ2-7	.	.	CASSLAPSSSYEQYF	TGTGCCAGCAGCCTTGCTCCATCTAGCTCCTACGAGCAGTACTTC
TRBV6-1	TRBJ2-7	.	few	CASSLRGGGEQYF	TGTGCCAGCAGTCTGAGGGGGGGTGGCGAGCAGTACTTC
TRBV7-8	TRBJ1-6	TRBD1	once	CASSLNAGSGGLKSPLHF	TGTGCCAGCAGCTTAAATGCCGGGTCAGGGGGGTTAAAGTCACCCCTCCACTTT
TRBV19	TRBJ2-2	.	few	CASRRTGIDTGELFF	TGTGCCAGTAGACGTACAGGGATCGACACCGGGGAGCTGTTTTTT
TRBV6-1	TRBJ2-7	.	.	CASRGYSSSSYEQYF	TGTGCCAGCAGGGGGTACAGTTCAAGCTCCTACGAGCAGTACTTC
TRBV5-4	TRBJ1-3	.	.	CASSPHQGFSGNTIYF	TGTGCCAGCAGCCCCCACCAGGGTTTCTCTGGAAACACCATATATTTT
TRBV10-3	TRBJ2-3	.	many	CAISDRGRDSTDTQYF	TGTGCCATCAGTGACCGGGGTCGGGACAGCACAGATACGCAGTATTTT
TRBV30	TRBJ2-2	.	.	CAWSVIENTGELFF	TGTGCCTGGAGTGTAATAGAGAACACCGGGGAGCTGTTTTTT
TRBV25-1	TRBJ2-2	.	.	CASSDSGHYTGELFF	TGTGCCAGCAGTGACTCGGGACATTACACCGGGGAGCTGTTTTTT
TRBV6-2/TRBV6-3	TRBJ2-7	TRBD1	few	CASSYSVTGYYEQCF	TGTGCCAGCAGTTACTCGGTGACAGGGTACTACGAGCAGTGCTTC
TRBV6-1	TRBJ2-7	TRBD2	many	CASSYRAGVPHEQYF	TGTGCCAGCAGTTATAGGGCGGGGGTCCCCCACGAGCAGTACTTC
TRBV2	TRBJ2-4	.	many	CASSEDRVFNIQYF	TGTGCCAGCAGTGAGGATAGGGTTTTCAACATTCAGTACTTC
TRBV2	TRBJ1-2	.	many	CASREGGGYTF	TGTGCCAGCAGAGAAGGAGGAGGCTACACCTTC
TRBV7-8	TRBJ1-5	.	.	CASSPLTVLSNQPEHF	TGTGCCAGCAGCCCTTTGACAGTACTTAGCAATCAGCCCGAGCATTTT
TRBV20-1	TRBJ2-1	TRBD2	.	CSARETSGYNEQFF	TGCAGTGCTAGGGAGACTAGCGGATACAATGAGCAGTTCTTC
TRBV7-2	TRBJ2-7	.	.	CASSSGPQSGYEQYF	TGTGCCAGCAGCTCCGGACCTCAAAGTGGCTACGAGCAGTACTTC
TRBV18	TRBJ1-1	.	few	CASSPVDKGAFF	TGTGCCAGCTCACCAGTCGACAAAGGAGCTTTCTTT
TRBV7-9	TRBJ1-6	.	few	CASSSSGSYNSPLHF	TGTGCCAGCAGCTCGTCGGGCTCCTATAATTCACCCCTCCACTTT
TRBV2	TRBJ1-1	.	many	CASSVTNTEAFF	TGTGCCAGCAGTGTTACAAACACTGAAGCTTTCTTT
TRBV3-1	TRBJ2-7	TRBD1	.	CASSQAGQGSAEQYF	TGTGCCAGCAGCCAAGCGGGACAGGGGTCCGCCGAGCAGTACTTC
TRBV2	TRBJ2-1	TRBD2	many	CASRPTSGRAGPNEQFF	TGTGCCAGCAGGCCGACTAGCGGGAGGGCTGGCCCCAATGAGCAGTTCTTC
TRBV27	TRBJ1-2	.	few	CASSSGHYGYTF	TGTGCCAGCAGTTCTGGGCACTATGGCTACACCTTC
TRBV6-1	TRBJ2-1	.	.	CASSRRRGGAYNEQFF	TGTGCCAGCAGCCGCCGAAGGGGGGGCGCCTACAATGAGCAGTTCTTC
TRBV28	TRBJ1-2	.	many	CASSSAGPYGYTF	TGTGCCAGCAGTTCGGCCGGGCCCTATGGCTACACCTTC
TRBV6-2/TRBV6-3	TRBJ2-1	TRBD1	few	CASSYGQGAAEQFF	TGTGCCAGCAGTTACGGACAGGGGGCGGCTGAGCAGTTCTTC
TRBV7-9	TRBJ2-2	TRBD2	.	CASSLGLAGADTGELLF	TGTGCCAGCAGCTTAGGACTAGCGGGAGCCGACACCGGGGAGCTGCTTTTT
TRBV12-3/TRBV12-4	TRBJ2-2	TRBD2	many	CASSLGLAGVGELFF	TGTGCCAGCAGTTTAGGACTAGCGGGAGTTGGGGAGCTGTTTTTT